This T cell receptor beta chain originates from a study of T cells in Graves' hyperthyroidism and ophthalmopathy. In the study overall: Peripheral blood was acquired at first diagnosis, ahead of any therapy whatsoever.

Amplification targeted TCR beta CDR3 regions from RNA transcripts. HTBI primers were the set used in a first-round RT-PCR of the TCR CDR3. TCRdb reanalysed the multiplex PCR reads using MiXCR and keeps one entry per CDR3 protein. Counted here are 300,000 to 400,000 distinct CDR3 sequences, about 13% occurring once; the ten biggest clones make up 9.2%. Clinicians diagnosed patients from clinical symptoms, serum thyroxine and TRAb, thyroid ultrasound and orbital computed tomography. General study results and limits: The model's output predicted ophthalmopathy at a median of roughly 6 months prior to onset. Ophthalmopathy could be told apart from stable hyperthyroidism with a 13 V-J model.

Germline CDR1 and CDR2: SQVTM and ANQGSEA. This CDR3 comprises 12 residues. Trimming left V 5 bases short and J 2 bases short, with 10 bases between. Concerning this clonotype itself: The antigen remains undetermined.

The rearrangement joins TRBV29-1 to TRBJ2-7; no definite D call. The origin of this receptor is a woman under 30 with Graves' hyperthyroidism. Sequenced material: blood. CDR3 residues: CSVWISTYEQYF. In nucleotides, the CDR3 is TGCAGCGTTTGGATCTCTACCTACGAGCAGTACTTC.